This TCR beta chain was found in a study of shared clonotypes between healthy human individuals. The CDR3 has 16 amino acids. Trimming stripped 2 bases from V and 3 bases from J, with 14 bases between. Germline loops: CDR1 SGHTA, CDR2 FQGNSA. Some clones are missing from TCRdb's copy, which holds only in-frame ones; the method was immunoSEQ multiplex PCR. The top ten clones hold 0.11% to 0.15% of a sample with millions of clones, more than 80% of them seen once. Adult donors, all healthy and HIV-negative, had no recent acute infections or vaccinations. A CD45RA-negative memory subset and a CD45RA+ naive subset were separated from the CD4+ cells.

The chain is built from TRBV7-2 and TRBJ2-1, with D tentatively TRBD2 (5 bases). Source material: naive CD4+ T cells sorted from blood. Noted subset: CD45RA+ positively selected. The TCR originated in a man between 18 and 29 years old in good health. The CDR3 DNA is TGTGCCAGCAGCTTAATCGGTGGCGGAGGCTACAATGAGCAGTTCTTC. Translation: CASSLIGGGGYNEQFF.